These 18 T cell receptor beta chains were sequenced from one sample in a study of identical twins. TCRdb itself ran the 5' RACE reads through MiXCR, one entry per CDR3 protein. The table records 350,000 to 450,000 distinct CDR3 sequences, approximately 18% of them present only once. Sample: naive T cells sorted from blood. The receptors come from a man aged 45-65 years in good health.

This clonotype was recorded at least ten times. V gene TRBV4-1 combines with J gene TRBJ2-2; D remains ambiguous. In germline, CDR1 is MGHRA, CDR2 YSYEKL. The CDR3 is 14 residues long. Trimming shortened V by 4 bases and J by 6 bases, and 12 bases separated the two germline ends. This chain's CDR3 is CASSLDPLPGELFF. The CDR3 nucleotides read TGCGCCAGCAGCCTGGACCCGTTACCCGGGGAGCTGTTTTTT.

In its sample, this clonotype was seen a few times. The chain combines TRBV27 with TRBJ2-3; D remains ambiguous. V was clipped by 3 bases and J by 0 bases, with 10 bases between them. This CDR3 is 15 amino acids long. Germline V gene data show CDR1 as MNHEY and CDR2 as SMNVEV (reference sequence). DNA for the CDR3: TGTGCCAGCAGTTTCGCACAGACTAGCACAGATACGCAGTATTTT. Its translation is CASSFAQTSTDTQYF.

The chain has TRBV18 and TRBJ1-1; 7 bases match TRBD1. The CDR3 length is 12 residues. V trimming: 3 bases; J trimming: 11 bases; junction bases outside the gene matches: 6. Germline CDR1 and CDR2: KGHSH and LQKENI. DNA of the CDR3: TGTGCCAGCTCACCCCCGACAGGGCAGGCTTTCTTT. Protein sequence: CASSPPTGQAFF.

This clonotype was recorded a few times. Written as DNA, the CDR3 is TGCGCCAGCAGCTTTAGTCAGCGTCTTCAGCCCCAGCATTTT. Translating gives CASSFSQRLQPQHF. This rearrangement joins TRBV5-1 to TRBJ1-5; D remains ambiguous. CDR1 and CDR2 from the germline V gene are SGHRS and YFSETQ. The CDR3 consists of 14 residues. V was trimmed by 2 bases and J by 6 bases, leaving 12 bases between them.

Only a few counts were recorded for this clonotype. V is TRBV12-3 or TRBV12-4 and J is TRBJ1-6; D is ambiguous. V was pared by 2 bases and J by 8 bases, with 10 bases between. The CDR3 runs 14 residues. In DNA form, the CDR3 reads TGTGCCAGCAGTTTAACTGGCTTTGATTCACCCCTCCACTTT. Amino acid sequence: CASSLTGFDSPLHF.

The chain uses TRBV15 and TRBJ2-1, with D perhaps TRBD1 (6 bases). Trimming shortened V by 7 bases and J by 9 bases, and 19 bases separated the two germline ends. Looked up from germline, CDR1 is LNHNV and CDR2 is YYDKDF (reference sequence). This CDR3 has 14 amino acids. The CDR3 loop reads CATKGDPLYSEQFF. The CDR3 bases are TGTGCCACCAAGGGGGATCCTCTTTATTCTGAGCAGTTCTTC.

This clonotype was detected many times. Its ends do not fully match the called genes, so a read error is possible. The chain links TRBV30 to TRBJ2-7; 14 bases align to TRBD2. The CDR3 loop spans 16 amino acids. Germline CDR1 and CDR2: GTSNPN and SVGIG (reference sequence). CDR3 in DNA: TGTGCCTGGAGTGTCCCCGGGACTAGCGGGAGAGTAAAGTGGCACTTC. It yields the protein CAWSVPGTSGRVKWHF. Full variable domain (remainder filled in from reference TRBV30 and TRBJ2-7): SQTIHQWPATLVQPVGSPLSLECTVEGTSNPNLYWYRQAAGRGLQLLFYSVGIGQISSEVPQNLSASRPQDRQFILSSKKLLLSDSGFYLCAWSVPGTSGRVKWHFGPGTRLTVT.

There are many counts of this clonotype. V usage is TRBV5-1 and J usage is TRBJ2-7; D is tentatively TRBD1 or TRBD2 (5 bases each). The length of the CDR3 is 14 residues. Per germline, CDR1 SGHRS and CDR2 YFSETQ. Between the trimmed V and J ends, which lost 4 bases and 2 bases, there was a span of 13 bases. CDR3 residues: CASSPPMGAYEQYF. DNA of the CDR3: TGCGCCAGCAGCCCCCCGATGGGGGCCTACGAGCAGTACTTC. The full variable domain, completed using reference TRBV5-1 and TRBJ2-7, is KAGVTQTPRYLIKTRGQQVTLSCSPISGHRSVSWYQQTPGQGLQFLFEYFSETQRNKGNFPGRFSGRQFSNSRSEMNVSTLELGDSALYLCASSPPMGAYEQYFGPGTRLTVT.

This clonotype was counted a few times. The chain recombines TRBV12-3 or TRBV12-4 with TRBJ2-3; D may be TRBD2 (6 bases). The CDR3 runs 17 residues. V lost 2 bases and J 2 bases, leaving 17 bases between the germline ends. The CDR3 sequence is CASSLRKWRGYTDTQYF. The CDR3 nucleotides are TGTGCCAGCAGTTTAAGAAAGTGGAGGGGATACACAGATACGCAGTATTTT.

This chain links TRBV7-2 with TRBJ2-5; 7 bases line up with TRBD2. Germline trimming cut 5 bases from V and 9 bases from J; bases unmatched to any gene: 9. Germline values: CDR1 SGHTA, CDR2 FQGNSA. This CDR3 spans 13 amino acids. In DNA form, the CDR3 reads TGTGCCAGCAGCCTTAAGTTGGGGAGGGCCCAGTACTTC. This codes for CASSLKLGRAQYF.

This clonotype was counted a few times. CDR3 nucleotides: TGTGCCAGCAGGACTAGGGATCAGCCCCAGCATTTT. As protein: CASRTRDQPQHF. The genes are TRBV6-2 or TRBV6-3 and TRBJ1-5; D is undetermined. The germline V and J ends were trimmed by 6 bases and 5 bases, with 8 bases remaining between them. The CDR3 runs to 12 residues. Germline V gene lookup returns CDR1 MNHEY and CDR2 SVGEGT.

This chain uses TRBV28 with TRBJ2-5; TRBD1 might be the D (5 bases). The CDR3 has 16 residues. Trimming left V 5 bases short and J 2 bases short, with 18 bases between. Germline CDR1 and CDR2: MDHEN and SYDVKM. Written as DNA, the CDR3 is TGTGCCAGCAGTCCCTCGAGACAGCTACCGCAAGAGACCCAGTACTTC. Translation: CASSPSRQLPQETQYF.

This clonotype was seen only once. The chain recombines TRBV5-6 with TRBJ2-4, with a weak D call TRBD1 (6 bases). Germline CDR1 and CDR2: SGHDT and YYEEEE. V lost 0 bases to trimming and J lost 0 bases, with 13 bases between them. The CDR3 loop spans 17 amino acids. CDR3 DNA: TGTGCCAGCAGCTTGGAGAGACAGGTCCTAGCCAAAAACATTCAGTACTTC. Its translation: CASSLERQVLAKNIQYF. The full variable domain, its missing parts supplied by reference TRBV5-6 and TRBJ2-4, is DAGVTQSPTHLIKTRGQQVTLRCSPKSGHDTVSWYQQALGQGPQFIFQYYEEEERQRGNFPDRFSGHQFPNYSSELNVNALLLGDSALYLCASSLERQVLAKNIQYFGAGTRLSVL.

V gene TRBV7-8 combines with J gene TRBJ2-1; D is perhaps TRBD2 (6 bases). In germline, CDR1 is SGHVS, CDR2 FQNEAQ. This CDR3 is 15 amino acids long. The germline V and J ends were trimmed by 2 bases and 6 bases, with 14 bases remaining between them. The CDR3 region is CASSLYAGRGNEQFF. In DNA, the CDR3 is TGTGCCAGCAGCTTATACGCGGGGCGGGGCAATGAGCAGTTCTTC.

The sample holds a few counts of this clonotype. V is TRBV27 and J is TRBJ2-3, with D hard to call. CDR3 length: 13 residues. The V end lost 4 bases, the J end lost 5 bases, and 10 bases lay between the germline ends. In germline, CDR1 is MNHEY, CDR2 SMNVEV (reference sequence). The CDR3 region has the DNA TGTGCCAGCAGTTCACAAACCCTAGATACGCAGTATTTT. It encodes CASSSQTLDTQYF.

The V gene is TRBV6-2 or TRBV6-3, the J gene TRBJ1-2; D is possibly TRBD1 (6 bases). V was pared by 3 bases and J by 1 base, with 12 bases between. Germline values: CDR1 MNHEY, CDR2 SVGEGT. This CDR3 has 15 amino acids. CDR3 nucleotide sequence: TGTGCCAGCAGTTATTTACGGACAGTTAACTATGGCTACACCTTC. Translating gives CASSYLRTVNYGYTF.

This clonotype was counted ten times or more. As DNA, the CDR3 is TGCAGCGTGGGCTCGAATGGGGGAAACGAGCAGTACTTC. This sequence encodes CSVGSNGGNEQYF. The rearrangement joins TRBV29-1 to TRBJ2-7; D assignment may be TRBD1 or TRBD2 (5 bases each). Deletions cut 6 bases from V and 5 bases from J, with 17 bases between. This CDR3 comprises 13 residues. In germline, CDR1 is SQVTM, CDR2 ANQGSEA.

The chain carries TRBV5-1 and TRBJ1-3; maybe TRBD1 (6 bases). Deletions cut 4 bases from V and 1 base from J, with 9 bases between. The CDR3 has 14 residues. The germline CDR1 and CDR2 sequences are SGHRS and YFSETQ. The CDR3 loop is CASSNDRSGNTIYF. CDR3 DNA sequence: TGCGCCAGCAGCAATGACAGGTCTGGAAACACCATATATTTT. Combining the CDR3 with reference TRBV5-1 and TRBJ1-3 gives the whole variable domain KAGVTQTPRYLIKTRGQQVTLSCSPISGHRSVSWYQQTPGQGLQFLFEYFSETQRNKGNFPGRFSGRQFSNSRSEMNVSTLELGDSALYLCASSNDRSGNTIYFGEGSWLTVV.